This T cell receptor (beta chain) was sequenced in a study of blood T cell repertoires in COVID-19. For the study at large: Sites across the United States, Italy and Spain contributed samples from acute and convalescent COVID-19. PBMCs, B-cell-depleted T cells, or T cells were the source of the cDNA or gDNA that made up the material.

Germline assignment: CDR1 SNHLY and CDR2 FYNNEI. The V end lost 1 base, the J end lost 4 bases, and 4 bases lay between the germline ends. The CDR3 runs to 12 residues. Of note for this clone: Other nucleotide sequences from this sample produce the same CDR3.

Original processing methods: Cell counts per sample came from amplifying reference gene primers. The repertoire was sequenced with immunoSEQ multiplex PCR; TCRdb's copy has only in-frame clones and lacks some. V and J calls plus clone size are reproduced from that table; the DNA served to infer D and trimming. The sample yields around 260,000 clones, about 86% seen once. V is TRBV2 and J is TRBJ1-2; D gene ambiguous. This receptor was obtained from a man aged 18 to 35 with active or convalescent COVID-19. Input material: peripheral blood. The CDR3 is CASSEGSYGYTF. The DNA of the CDR3 is TGTGCCAGCAGTGAAGGCAGCTATGGCTACACCTTC.